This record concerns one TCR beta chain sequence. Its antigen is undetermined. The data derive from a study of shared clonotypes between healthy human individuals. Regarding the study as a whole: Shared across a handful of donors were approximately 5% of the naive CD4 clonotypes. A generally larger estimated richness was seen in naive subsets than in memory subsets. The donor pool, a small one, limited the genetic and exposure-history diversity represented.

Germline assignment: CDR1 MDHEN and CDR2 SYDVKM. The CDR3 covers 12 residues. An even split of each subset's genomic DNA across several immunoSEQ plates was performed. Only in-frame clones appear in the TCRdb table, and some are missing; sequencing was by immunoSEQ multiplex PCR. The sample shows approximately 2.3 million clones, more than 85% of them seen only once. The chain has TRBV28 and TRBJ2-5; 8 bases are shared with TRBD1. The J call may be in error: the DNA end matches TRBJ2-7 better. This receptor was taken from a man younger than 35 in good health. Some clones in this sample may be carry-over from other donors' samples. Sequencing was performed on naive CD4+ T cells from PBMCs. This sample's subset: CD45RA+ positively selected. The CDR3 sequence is CASRGQVNEQYF. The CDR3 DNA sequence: TGTGCCAGCAGGGGACAGGTAAACGAGCAGTACTTC.